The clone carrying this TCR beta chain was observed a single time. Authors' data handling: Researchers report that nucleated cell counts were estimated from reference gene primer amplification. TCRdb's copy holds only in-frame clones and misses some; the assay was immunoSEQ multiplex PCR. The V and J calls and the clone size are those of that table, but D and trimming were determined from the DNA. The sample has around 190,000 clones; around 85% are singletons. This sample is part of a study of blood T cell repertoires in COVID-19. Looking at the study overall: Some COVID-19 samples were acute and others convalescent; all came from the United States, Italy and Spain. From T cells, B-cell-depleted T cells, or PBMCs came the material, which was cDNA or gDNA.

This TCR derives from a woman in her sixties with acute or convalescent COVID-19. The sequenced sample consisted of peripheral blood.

CDR3 sequence (DNA): TGTGCCAGCAGTTACGCTGGCGGGAGGCCCTACAATGAGCAGTTCTTC. This codes for CASSYAGGRPYNEQFF. The chain links TRBV6-5 to TRBJ2-1, with 8 positions matching TRBD2. Trimming took 2 bases from V and 2 from J; bases not matched to a gene: 5. The CDR3 contains 16 residues. From germline, CDR1 is MNHEY and CDR2 SVGAGI.